This T cell receptor beta chain was observed in a study of blood T cell repertoires in COVID-19. Method: immunoSEQ multiplex PCR; TCRdb's copy keeps in-frame clones and lacks some. The sample consists of under 500,000 clones, roughly nine tenths of them appearing once. This clone was detected once. Germline V gene sequence: CDR1 SGHDT, CDR2 YYEEEE. The CDR3 spans 15 residues. Losses at the gene ends were 0 bases for V and 6 bases for J; bases not matched to a gene: 2. This TCR was sampled from a man aged 30-40 years who had recovered from COVID-19. Sequencing was performed on PBMCs or T cells enriched from blood (not recorded which). The chain joins TRBV5-6 to TRBJ2-1, with TRBD2 matching 11 bases. Written as DNA, the CDR3 is TGTGCCAGCAGCTTGGGACTAGCGGGACTCAATGAGCAGTTCTTC. Translating it yields CASSLGLAGLNEQFF.